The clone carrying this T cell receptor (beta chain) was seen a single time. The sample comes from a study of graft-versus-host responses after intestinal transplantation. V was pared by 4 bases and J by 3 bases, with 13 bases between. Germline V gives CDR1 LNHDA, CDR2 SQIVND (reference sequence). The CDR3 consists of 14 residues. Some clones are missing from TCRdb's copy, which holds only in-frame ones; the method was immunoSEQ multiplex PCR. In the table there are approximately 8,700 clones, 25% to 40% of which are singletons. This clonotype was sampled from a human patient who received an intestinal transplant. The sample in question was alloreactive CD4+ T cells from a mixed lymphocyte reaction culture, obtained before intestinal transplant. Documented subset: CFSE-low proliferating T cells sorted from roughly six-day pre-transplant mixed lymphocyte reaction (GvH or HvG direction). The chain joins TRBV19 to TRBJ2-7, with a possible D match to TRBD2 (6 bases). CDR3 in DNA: TGTGCCAGTAGTACCCCCAACGGGGGCTACGAGCAGTACTTC. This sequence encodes CASSTPNGGYEQYF.